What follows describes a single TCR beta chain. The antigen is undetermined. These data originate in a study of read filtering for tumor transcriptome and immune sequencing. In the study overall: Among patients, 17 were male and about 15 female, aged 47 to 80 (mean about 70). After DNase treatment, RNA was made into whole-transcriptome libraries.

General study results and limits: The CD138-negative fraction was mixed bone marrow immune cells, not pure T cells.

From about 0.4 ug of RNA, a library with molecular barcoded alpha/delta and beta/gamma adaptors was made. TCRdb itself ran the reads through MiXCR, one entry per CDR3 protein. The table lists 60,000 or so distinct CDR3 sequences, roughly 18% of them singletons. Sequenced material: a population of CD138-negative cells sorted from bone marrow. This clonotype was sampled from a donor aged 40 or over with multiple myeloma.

The CDR3: CASNSAYSNQPQHF. The DNA for the CDR3 is TGTGCCAGCAACTCCGCTTATAGCAATCAGCCCCAGCATTTT. V is TRBV2 and J is TRBJ1-5; D remains ambiguous. The germline V gene encodes CDR1 SNHLY and CDR2 FYNNEI. The CDR3 covers 14 residues. The germline V and J ends were trimmed by 7 bases and 0 bases, with 10 bases remaining between them. The full variable domain, its missing parts supplied by reference TRBV2 and TRBJ1-5, is EPEVTQTPSHQVTQMGQEVILRCVPISNHLYFYWYRQILGQKVEFLVSFYNNEISEKSEIFDDQFSVERPDGSNFTLKIRSTKLEDSAMYFCASNSAYSNQPQHFGDGTRLSIL.